This T cell receptor (beta chain) was observed in a study of cytomegalovirus exposure and HLA in healthy donors. Study-level points and caveats: The study labeled roughly 160 TCR beta chains cytomegalovirus-associated.

With respect to this clone: Its matching antigen is unknown.

The PCR ran on 60 Vbeta and 13 Jbeta primers. Data came from immunoSEQ multiplex PCR; TCRdb stores just in-frame clones and leaves some out. The sample lists roughly 130,000 clones; roughly 74% were seen once. The CDR3 loop spans 16 amino acids. Trimming took 0 bases from V and 9 from J; bases not matched to a gene: 6. Germline assignment: CDR1 SGHVS and CDR2 FQNEAQ. J is TRBJ1-5 and V is TRBV7-8; TRBD1 aligns across 12 bases. The origin of this receptor is a man aged 35-49 years in good health and CMV-seropositive. The specimen was PBMCs. CDR3 bases: TGTGCCAGCAGCTTAGCGAGGGGGACAGGGGGCATGCCCCAGCATTTT. The encoded protein is CASSLARGTGGMPQHF. Looking up the rest from reference TRBV7-8 and TRBJ1-5 gives the full variable domain: GAGVSQSPRYKVAKRGQDVALRCDPISGHVSLFWYQQALGQGPEFLTYFQNEAQLDKSGLPSDRFFAERPEGSVSTLKIQRTQQEDSAVYLCASSLARGTGGMPQHFGDGTRLSIL.